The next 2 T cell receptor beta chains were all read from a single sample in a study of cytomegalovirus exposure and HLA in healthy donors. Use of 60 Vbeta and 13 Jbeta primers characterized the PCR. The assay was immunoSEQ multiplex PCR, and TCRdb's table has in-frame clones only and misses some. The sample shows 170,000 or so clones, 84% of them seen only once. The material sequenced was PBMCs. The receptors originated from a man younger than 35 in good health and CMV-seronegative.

The CDR3 DNA follows: TGTGCCAGCAGTTTGGGGACAGTGAACACTGAAGCTTTCTTT. This gives the protein CASSLGTVNTEAFF. V usage is TRBV28 and J usage is TRBJ1-1, with TRBD1 identical over 7 bases. The CDR3 covers 14 residues. The V gene's germline CDR1 is MDHEN and CDR2 SYDVKM. Germline trimming cut 3 bases from V and 0 bases from J; bases unmatched to any gene: 1.

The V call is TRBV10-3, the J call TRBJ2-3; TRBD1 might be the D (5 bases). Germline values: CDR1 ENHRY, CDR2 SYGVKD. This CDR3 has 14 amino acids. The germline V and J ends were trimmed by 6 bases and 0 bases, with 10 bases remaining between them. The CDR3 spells CAIRLTASTDTQYF. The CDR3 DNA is TGTGCCATCAGACTGACAGCTAGCACAGATACGCAGTATTTT.